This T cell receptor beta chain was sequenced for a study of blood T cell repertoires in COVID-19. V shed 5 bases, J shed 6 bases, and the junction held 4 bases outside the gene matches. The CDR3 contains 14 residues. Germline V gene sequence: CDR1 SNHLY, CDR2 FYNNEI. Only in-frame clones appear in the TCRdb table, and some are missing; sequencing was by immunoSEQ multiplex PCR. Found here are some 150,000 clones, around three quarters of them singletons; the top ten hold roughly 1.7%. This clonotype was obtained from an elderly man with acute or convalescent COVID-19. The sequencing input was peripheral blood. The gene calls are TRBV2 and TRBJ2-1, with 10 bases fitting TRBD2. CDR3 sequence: CASSIAGGINEQFF. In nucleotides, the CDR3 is TGTGCCAGCAGTATAGCGGGGGGTATCAATGAGCAGTTCTTC. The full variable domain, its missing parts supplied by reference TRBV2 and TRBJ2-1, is EPEVTQTPSHQVTQMGQEVILRCVPISNHLYFYWYRQILGQKVEFLVSFYNNEISEKSEIFDDQFSVERPDGSNFTLKIRSTKLEDSAMYFCASSIAGGINEQFFGPGTRLTVL.